A single sample gave rise to the 20 T cell receptor beta chains below, sequenced in a study of blood T cell repertoires in COVID-19. Clones were read by immunoSEQ multiplex PCR, and TCRdb kept only the in-frame ones, dropping some. The sample includes hundreds of thousands of clones, roughly 84% seen only once; the top ten take about 7.4%. The sequencing sample was made of peripheral blood. The receptors shown here come from a woman aged 50 to 60 with acute or convalescent COVID-19.

The V call is TRBV19, the J call TRBJ2-7; 7 nucleotides line up with TRBD1. The CDR3 runs 15 residues. CDR1 and CDR2 from the germline V gene are LNHDA and SQIVND (reference sequence). Trimming at V came to 6 bases and at J to 1 base, leaving 9 bases not matched to a gene. CDR3 DNA sequence: TGTGCCAGTAGGATAACAGGGGAAGCGTCCTACGAGCAGTACTTC. Translating it yields CASRITGEASYEQYF.

The chain recombines TRBV7-9 with TRBJ2-3; possible D gene TRBD1, 6 bases. V lost 10 bases, J lost 0 bases, and 14 bases lay in between. This CDR3 contains 14 residues. CDR1 is SEHNR, CDR2 FQNEAQ, per germline (reference sequence). The CDR3 DNA sequence: TGTGCCACCAGTCTAAGGGGGAGCACAGATACGCAGTATTTT. Translated, it gives CATSLRGSTDTQYF.

The rearrangement links TRBV7-2 to TRBJ2-5; no definite D call. V was shortened by 3 bases and J by 3 bases, with 11 bases between the two germline ends. Germline CDR1 SGHTA, CDR2 FQGNSA. This CDR3 is built from 14 residues. The CDR3 loop is CASSLLRRKETQYF. In DNA form, the CDR3 reads TGTGCCAGCAGCTTGCTGCGCCGCAAAGAGACCCAGTACTTC.

The V call is TRBV10-1, the J call TRBJ2-3; D is possibly TRBD2 (5 bases). The CDR3 runs 13 residues. The germline V gene has CDR1 WNHNN and CDR2 SYGVQD (reference sequence). Between the trimmed V and J ends, which lost 6 bases and 0 bases, there was a span of 7 bases. CDR3 nucleotides: TGCGCCAGCAGCGGCGGGAGCACAGATACGCAGTATTTT. Translation: CASSGGSTDTQYF.

The CDR3 is CASSDDSKRTGELFF. DNA for the CDR3: TGTGCCAGCAGCGACGATTCGAAGCGTACCGGGGAGCTGTTTTTT. This chain uses TRBV11-1 with TRBJ2-2; no reliable D call. V lost 5 bases, J lost 5 bases, and 15 bases lay in between. There are 15 residues in the CDR3. CDR1 is SGHAT and CDR2 is FQDESV in the germline V gene (reference sequence).

The rearrangement uses TRBV14 and TRBJ1-6; D unclear. The V gene lost 3 bases and the J gene lost 10 bases, with 10 bases spanning the gap. CDR1 is SGHDN, CDR2 FVKESK, per germline. CDR3 size: 13 residues. The CDR3 sequence is CASSQSAASPLHF. CDR3 DNA: TGTGCCAGCAGCCAGTCAGCGGCGTCACCCCTCCACTTT.

This sequence joins TRBV5-3 and TRBJ2-2; possible D gene TRBD1, 6 bases. TRBV5-3 is recorded as an ORF, its role being uncertain. The CDR3 is 16 residues long. The V end lost 3 bases, the J end lost 3 bases, and 15 bases lay between the germline ends. CDR3 loop: CARSSYRELYTGELFF. As DNA, the CDR3 is TGTGCCAGAAGCTCATACAGGGAATTATACACCGGGGAGCTGTTTTTT.

This chain links TRBV7-2 with TRBJ2-1, with 10 positions matching TRBD2. Germline-derived CDR1 and CDR2 are SGHTA and FQGNSA. The CDR3 loop spans 14 amino acids. V shed 7 bases, J shed 7 bases, and the junction held 7 bases outside the gene matches. The CDR3 is CASTIAGGINEQFF. In DNA, the CDR3 is TGTGCCAGCACTATAGCGGGGGGAATTAATGAGCAGTTCTTC.

This chain uses TRBV6-4 with TRBJ1-5; D perhaps matches TRBD1 (5 bases). Germline V CDR1 and CDR2: MRHNA, SNTAGT. V shed 11 bases and J shed 5 bases, with 25 bases lying between them. This CDR3 is 16 amino acids long. The CDR3 DNA sequence: TGTGCCTGCTTGGTCCAGGGCCAATGCGTCGATCAGCCCCAGCATTTT. Amino acid sequence: CACLVQGQCVDQPQHF.

This chain uses TRBV5-1 with TRBJ2-7; D unclear. CDR1 SGHRS and CDR2 YFSETQ come from the germline V gene. With 3 bases removed from V and 0 bases from J, the gap between germline ends came to 10 bases. This CDR3 has 14 residues. CDR3 residues: CASSYRLDSYEQYF. The CDR3 bases are TGCGCCAGCAGCTACCGACTGGACTCCTACGAGCAGTACTTC.

The chain recombines TRBV14 with TRBJ1-5, with D unresolved. CDR1 and CDR2 from the germline V gene are SGHDN and FVKESK. The germline V and J ends were trimmed by 1 base and 1 base, with 5 bases remaining between them. The CDR3 spans 14 residues. The CDR3 DNA sequence: TGTGCCAGCAGCCAAGCGGGGAGCAATCAGCCCCAGCATTTT. Residues: CASSQAGSNQPQHF. Full variable domain (missing parts from reference TRBV14 and TRBJ1-5): EAGVTQFPSHSVIEKGQTVTLRCDPISGHDNLYWYRRVMGKEIKFLLHFVKESKQDESGMPNNRFLAERTGGTYSTLKVQPAELEDSGVYFCASSQAGSNQPQHFGDGTRLSIL.

J is TRBJ2-4 and V is TRBV5-5; the D gene is possibly TRBD1 (6 bases). This CDR3 contains 13 residues. Germline-derived CDR1 and CDR2 are SGHKS and YYEKEE (reference sequence). V lost 3 bases to trimming and J lost 5 bases, with 9 bases between them. The CDR3 loop is CASSSWTENIQYF. The DNA of the CDR3 is TGTGCCAGCAGCTCCTGGACAGAAAACATTCAGTACTTC.

This clone was seen a single time. The chain recombines TRBV28 with TRBJ1-4; D uncertain. CDR1 and CDR2 from the germline V gene are MDHEN and SYDVKM. This CDR3 has 15 amino acids. The ends were cut back, 3 bases at V and 4 bases at J, with 12 bases in the middle. The CDR3: CASSLYTQLNEKLFF. The CDR3 DNA reads TGTGCCAGCAGTTTGTATACACAGCTTAATGAAAAACTGTTTTTT.

This clone was found once. This chain joins TRBV28 and TRBJ2-7, with D possibly matching TRBD1 (5 bases). Germline CDR1 and CDR2: MDHEN and SYDVKM. Trimming removed 3 bases at V and 3 bases at J, with 12 bases between. The CDR3 is 14 amino acids. Here the CDR3 DNA reads TGTGCCAGCAGTTTTAGGACATCCCTCTACGAGCAGTACTTC. Protein: CASSFRTSLYEQYF.

The CDR3 nucleotides read TGTGCCAGCAGCTTGCGGCCTATAACTAATTCACCCCTCCACTTT. Protein sequence: CASSLRPITNSPLHF. The gene calls are TRBV27 and TRBJ1-6; D gene unclear. Trimming removed 6 bases at V and 6 bases at J, with 15 bases between. CDR1 is MNHEY, CDR2 SMNVEV, per germline (reference sequence). CDR3 length equals 15 residues.

This sequence joins TRBV7-6 and TRBJ1-3, with a weak D call TRBD1 (6 bases). The CDR3 covers 15 residues. Trimming shortened V by 1 base and J by 2 bases, and 9 bases separated the two germline ends. Germline V lookup: CDR1 SGHVS, CDR2 FNYEAQ. The CDR3 protein is CASSLVGDTGNTIYF. The CDR3 DNA reads as TGTGCCAGCAGCTTAGTAGGGGACACTGGAAACACCATATATTTT.

This chain uses TRBV27 with TRBJ2-1, with 8 nucleotides matching TRBD2. The V segment lost 4 bases and the J segment 3 bases; nucleotides outside the gene matches: 2. The CDR3 is 14 residues long. Germline values: CDR1 MNHEY, CDR2 SMNVEV (reference sequence). CDR3 bases: TGTGCCAGCAGTTCACGGGAGGGCTACAATGAGCAGTTCTTC. It specifies CASSSREGYNEQFF.

The CDR3 sequence: CASSPGGSGQPQHF. CDR3 DNA: TGTGCCAGCAGCCCCGGAGGATCTGGTCAGCCCCAGCATTTT. The chain combines TRBV13 with TRBJ1-5; the D is unclear. The CDR3 runs 14 residues. Trimming stripped 5 bases from V and 6 bases from J, with 14 bases between. CDR1 and CDR2 from the germline V gene are PRHDT and FYEKMQ (reference sequence).

This clone was picked up one time. The CDR3 reads CASSLAPGHSYGYTF. The CDR3 region has the DNA TGCGCCAGCAGCTTGGCCCCGGGACACTCATATGGCTACACCTTC. The chain joins TRBV5-1 to TRBJ1-2, with a tentative D call TRBD1 (6 bases). The CDR3 is made up of 15 amino acids. V gave up 0 bases and J gave up 5 bases, with 14 bases separating them. The germline CDR1 and CDR2 sequences are SGHRS and YFSETQ. Combining the CDR3 with reference TRBV5-1 and TRBJ1-2 gives the whole variable domain KAGVTQTPRYLIKTRGQQVTLSCSPISGHRSVSWYQQTPGQGLQFLFEYFSETQRNKGNFPGRFSGRQFSNSRSEMNVSTLELGDSALYLCASSLAPGHSYGYTFGSGTRLTVV.

The chain is built from TRBV18 and TRBJ1-4; D might be TRBD1 (5 bases). Germline-derived CDR1 and CDR2 are KGHSH and LQKENI. V was trimmed by 3 bases and J by 0 bases, leaving 8 bases between them. The CDR3 is 15 amino acids. This CDR3 reads CASSPGGTTNEKLFF. In DNA, the CDR3 is TGTGCCAGCTCACCCGGGGGTACAACTAATGAAAAACTGTTTTTT. Variable domain in full (rest from reference TRBV18 and TRBJ1-4): NAGVMQNPRHLVRRRGQEARLRCSPMKGHSHVYWYRQLPEEGLKFMVYLQKENIIDESGMPKERFSAEFPKEGPSILRIQQVVRGDSAAYFCASSPGGTTNEKLFFGSGTQLSVL.